The entry that follows covers one TCR beta chain sequence. The CDR3 runs 15 residues. V was trimmed by 3 bases and J by 0 bases, leaving 11 bases between them. CDR1 MNHEY and CDR2 SMNVEV come from the germline V gene (reference sequence). The sample comes from a study of OX40 agonist ivuxolimab in advanced cancers. Only in-frame clones appear in the TCRdb table, and some are missing; sequencing was by immunoSEQ multiplex PCR. Among around 35,000 clones, roughly 84% were seen once, and the ten largest hold more than 9.5%. The sequence came from an adult with an advanced solid tumor such as melanoma, head and neck, liver or kidney cancer. The chain uses TRBV27 and TRBJ1-1; unclear D gene. Here the sequenced sample was CD4+ or CD8+ T cells sorted from blood, taken in a trial of the OX40 agonist ivuxolimab. The CDR3, as DNA: TGTGCCAGCAGTTTGAGGCGGGCCTTGAACACTGAAGCTTTCTTT. Its protein is CASSLRRALNTEAFF.